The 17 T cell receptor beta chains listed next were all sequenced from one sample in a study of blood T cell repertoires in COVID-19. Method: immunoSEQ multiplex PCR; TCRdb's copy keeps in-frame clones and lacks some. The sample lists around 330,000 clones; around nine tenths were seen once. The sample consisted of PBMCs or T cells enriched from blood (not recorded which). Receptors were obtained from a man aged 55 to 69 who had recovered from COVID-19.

The CDR3, as DNA: TGTGCCAGCAGCGCGACAGGGCTCAGCACAGATACGCAGTATTTT. Protein sequence: CASSATGLSTDTQYF. The chain links TRBV7-2 to TRBJ2-3, with 7 bases fitting TRBD1. The CDR3 totals 15 residues. Germline-derived CDR1 and CDR2 are SGHTA and FQGNSA. V trimming: 5 bases; J trimming: 0 bases; junction bases outside the gene matches: 5.

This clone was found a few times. In nucleotides, the CDR3 is TGTGCCAGCAGCAAAGCAACTAGCGGAGGAGAGACCCAGTACTTC. As protein: CASSKATSGGETQYF. This sequence joins TRBV6-2 or TRBV6-3 and TRBJ2-5, with 8 bases aligning to TRBD2. Losses at the gene ends were 6 bases for V and 4 bases for J; bases not matched to a gene: 10. The length of the CDR3 is 15 residues. Germline assignment: CDR1 MNHEY and CDR2 SVGEGT.

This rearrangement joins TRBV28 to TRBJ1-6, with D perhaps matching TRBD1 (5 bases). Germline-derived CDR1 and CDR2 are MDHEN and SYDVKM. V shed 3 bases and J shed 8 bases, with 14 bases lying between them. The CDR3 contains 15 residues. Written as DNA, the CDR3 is TGTGCCAGCAGTTTTACGCCCGGGGGAGATTCACCCCTCCACTTT. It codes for CASSFTPGGDSPLHF. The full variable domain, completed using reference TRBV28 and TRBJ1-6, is DVKVTQSSRYLVKRTGEKVFLECVQDMDHENMFWYRQDPGLGLRLIYFSYDVKMKEKGDIPEGYSVSREKKERFSLILESASTNQTSMYLCASSFTPGGDSPLHFGNGTRLTVT.

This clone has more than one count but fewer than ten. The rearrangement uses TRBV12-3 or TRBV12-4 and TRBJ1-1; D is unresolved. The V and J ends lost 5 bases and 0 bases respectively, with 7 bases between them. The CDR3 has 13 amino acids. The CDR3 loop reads CASSRQVNTEAFF. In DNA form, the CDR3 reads TGTGCCAGCAGTCGCCAGGTGAACACTGAAGCTTTCTTT.

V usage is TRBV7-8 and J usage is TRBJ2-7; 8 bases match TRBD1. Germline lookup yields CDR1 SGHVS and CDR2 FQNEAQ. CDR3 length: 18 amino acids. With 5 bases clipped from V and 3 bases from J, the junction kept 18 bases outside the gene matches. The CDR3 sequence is CASSPRGRTGIGFYEQYF. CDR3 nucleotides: TGTGCCAGCAGCCCCAGGGGCCGGACAGGGATTGGCTTCTACGAGCAGTACTTC.

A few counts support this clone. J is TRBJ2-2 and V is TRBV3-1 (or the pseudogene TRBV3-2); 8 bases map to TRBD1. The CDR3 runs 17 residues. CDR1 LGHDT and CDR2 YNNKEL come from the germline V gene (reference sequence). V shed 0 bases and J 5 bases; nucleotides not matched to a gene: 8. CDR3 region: CASSQDLRTGSTGELFF. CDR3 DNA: TGTGCCAGCAGCCAAGATTTAAGGACAGGGTCGACCGGGGAGCTGTTTTTT.

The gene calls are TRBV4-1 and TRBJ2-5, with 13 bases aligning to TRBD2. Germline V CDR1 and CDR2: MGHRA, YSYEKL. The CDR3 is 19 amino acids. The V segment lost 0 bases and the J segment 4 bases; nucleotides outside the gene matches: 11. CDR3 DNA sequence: TGCGCCAGCAGCCAAGATAGGACTAGCGGGAGATCGTCAGGAGAGACCCAGTACTTC. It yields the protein CASSQDRTSGRSSGETQYF.

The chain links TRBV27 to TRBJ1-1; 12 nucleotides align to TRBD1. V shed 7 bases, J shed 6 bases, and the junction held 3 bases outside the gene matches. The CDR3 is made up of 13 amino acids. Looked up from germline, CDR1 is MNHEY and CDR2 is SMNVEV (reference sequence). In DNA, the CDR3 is TGTGCCAGCACGGGACAGGGGGCCGCTGAAGCTTTCTTT. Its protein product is CASTGQGAAEAFF.

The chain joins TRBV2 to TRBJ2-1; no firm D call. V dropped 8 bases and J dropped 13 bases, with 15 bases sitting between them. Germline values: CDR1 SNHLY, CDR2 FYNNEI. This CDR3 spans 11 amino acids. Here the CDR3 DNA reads TGTGCCAGCGAGAGTGTCGTGACTCAGTTCTTC. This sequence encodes CASESVVTQFF.

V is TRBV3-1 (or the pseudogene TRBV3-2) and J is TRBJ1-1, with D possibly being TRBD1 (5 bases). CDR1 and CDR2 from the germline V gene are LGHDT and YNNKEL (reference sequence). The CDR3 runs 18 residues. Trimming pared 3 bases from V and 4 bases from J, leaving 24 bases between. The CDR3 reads CASSQRTRQTGSFTEAFF. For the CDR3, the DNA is TGTGCCAGCAGCCAGAGAACCAGACAAACAGGAAGTTTCACTGAAGCTTTCTTT.

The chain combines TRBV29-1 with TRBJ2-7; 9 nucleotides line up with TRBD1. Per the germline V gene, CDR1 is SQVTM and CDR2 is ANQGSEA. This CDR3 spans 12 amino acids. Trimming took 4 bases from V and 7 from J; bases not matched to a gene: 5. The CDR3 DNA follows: TGCAGCGTTGCCCCGGGACAGGGTGAGCAGTACTTC. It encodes CSVAPGQGEQYF.

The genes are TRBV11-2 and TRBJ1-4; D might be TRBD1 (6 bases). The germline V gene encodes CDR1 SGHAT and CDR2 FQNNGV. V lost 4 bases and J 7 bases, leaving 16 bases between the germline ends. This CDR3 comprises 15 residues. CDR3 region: CASSSITGSGEKLFF. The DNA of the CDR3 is TGTGCCAGCAGCTCCATCACAGGGTCGGGTGAAAAACTGTTTTTT.

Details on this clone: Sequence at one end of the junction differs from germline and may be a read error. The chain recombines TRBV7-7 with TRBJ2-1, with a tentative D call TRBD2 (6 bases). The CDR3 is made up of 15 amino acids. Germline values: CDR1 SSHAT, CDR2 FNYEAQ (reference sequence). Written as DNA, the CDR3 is TGTGCTAGCAGCCCTACCTTAGCGGCCCTAGGGGAGCAGTTCTTC. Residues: CASSPTLAALGEQFF.

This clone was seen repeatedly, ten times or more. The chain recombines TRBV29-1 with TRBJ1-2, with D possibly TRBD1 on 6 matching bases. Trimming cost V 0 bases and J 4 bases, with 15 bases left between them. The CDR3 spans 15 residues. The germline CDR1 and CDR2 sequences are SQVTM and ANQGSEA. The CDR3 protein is CSVEDRAGVLYGYTF. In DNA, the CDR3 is TGCAGCGTTGAAGATCGGGCAGGGGTGCTCTATGGCTACACCTTC.

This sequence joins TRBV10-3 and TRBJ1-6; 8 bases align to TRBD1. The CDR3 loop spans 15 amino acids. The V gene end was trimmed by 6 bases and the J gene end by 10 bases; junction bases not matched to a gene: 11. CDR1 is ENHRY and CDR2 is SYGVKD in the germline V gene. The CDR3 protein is CAIRDRETFRSPLHF. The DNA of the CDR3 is TGTGCCATCAGGGACAGGGAGACCTTTCGGTCACCCCTCCACTTT.

CDR3 sequence (DNA): TGTGCCAGCAGCCAGACTAGCGGGTCTACCTACGAGCAGTACTTC. Translation gives CASSQTSGSTYEQYF. V gene TRBV6-5 combines with J gene TRBJ2-7, with 10 bases aligning to TRBD2. The CDR3 sequence is 15 residues long. In germline, CDR1 is MNHEY, CDR2 SVGAGI. The V gene end was trimmed by 6 bases and the J gene end by 2 bases; junction bases not matched to a gene: 7.

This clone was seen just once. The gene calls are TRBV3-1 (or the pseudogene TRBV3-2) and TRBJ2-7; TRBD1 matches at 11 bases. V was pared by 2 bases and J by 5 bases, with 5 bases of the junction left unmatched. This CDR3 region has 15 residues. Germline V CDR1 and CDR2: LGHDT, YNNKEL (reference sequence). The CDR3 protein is CASSQRTGGPHEQYF. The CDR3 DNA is TGTGCCAGCAGCCAAAGGACAGGGGGCCCCCACGAGCAGTACTTC.